Below, 13 T cell receptor beta chains from the same sample are listed, as sequenced in a study of cytotoxic CD8 clonotypes in ibrutinib-treated CLL. Data came from immunoSEQ multiplex PCR; TCRdb stores just in-frame clones and leaves some out. The repertoire includes about 44,000 clones, roughly 69% of them detected once, and roughly 13% sits in the top ten. The input for sequencing was PBMCs, taken after 12 months of ibrutinib treatment. The source is a human donor with chronic lymphocytic leukemia.

The rearrangement links TRBV6-1 to TRBJ2-7, with TRBD1 identical over 9 bases. The CDR3 has 14 amino acids. The V gene's germline CDR1 is MNHNS and CDR2 SASEGT. V lost 7 bases and J lost 3; bases outside the gene matches: 7. The CDR3 reads CASTKGQGGYEQYF. In nucleotides, the CDR3 is TGTGCCAGCACCAAGGGACAGGGTGGCTACGAGCAGTACTTC.

The chain couples TRBV6-4 to TRBJ2-2; TRBD1 matches 10 bases. The V and J ends lost 5 bases and 5 bases, in that order; junction bases with no gene match: 5. Germline V gives CDR1 MRHNA, CDR2 SNTAGT. The CDR3 is 15 residues long. CDR3 protein: CASSPGTGVTGELFF. CDR3 nucleotide sequence: TGTGCCAGCAGTCCCGGGACAGGGGTGACCGGGGAGCTGTTTTTT.

This chain links TRBV14 with TRBJ1-1; 8 bases fit TRBD1. V was pared by 4 bases and J by 3 bases, with 7 bases of the junction left unmatched. The CDR3 runs 15 residues. The germline V gene encodes CDR1 SGHDN and CDR2 FVKESK. As DNA, the CDR3 is TGTGCCAGCAGCCTTAGGACAGGGTGGGACACTGAAGCTTTCTTT. Protein product: CASSLRTGWDTEAFF.

This clone was picked up a small number of times. This chain's CDR3 is CASRVVGGRVTGELFF. The CDR3 region has the DNA TGTGCCAGCAGAGTTGTAGGCGGGAGGGTGACCGGGGAGCTGTTTTTT. V is TRBV27 and J is TRBJ2-2; TRBD2 matches at 9 bases. Trimming took 6 bases from V and 5 from J; bases not matched to a gene: 10. The CDR3 runs to 16 residues. Germline-derived CDR1 and CDR2 are MNHEY and SMNVEV (reference sequence).

CDR3 amino acids: CASSPWTVAANQPQHF. Written as DNA, the CDR3 is TGTGCCAGCAGCCCCTGGACCGTAGCGGCCAATCAGCCCCAGCATTTT. The chain couples TRBV7-8 to TRBJ1-5; D is unclear. V dropped 5 bases and J dropped 3 bases, with 17 bases sitting between them. The CDR3 is 16 residues long. Germline-derived CDR1 and CDR2 are SGHVS and FQNEAQ.

The rearrangement links TRBV5-6 to TRBJ1-3, with D possibly being TRBD1 (5 bases). The germline V gene encodes CDR1 SGHDT and CDR2 YYEEEE. The CDR3 contains 15 residues. With 1 base removed from V and 0 bases from J, the gap between germline ends came to 8 bases. CDR3: CASSLRGYSGNTIYF. CDR3 DNA sequence: TGTGCCAGCAGCTTGAGGGGTTACTCTGGAAACACCATATATTTT.

In this sample, this clone turned up a few times. The chain uses TRBV2 and TRBJ2-1; D perhaps matches TRBD2 (5 bases). CDR1 SNHLY and CDR2 FYNNEI come from the germline V gene. Trimming shortened V by 4 bases and J by 3 bases, and 10 bases separated the two germline ends. This CDR3 is built from 14 residues. The CDR3 coding sequence is TGTGCCAGCAGTGTGACTGGGAGCTACAATGAGCAGTTCTTC. It is translated as CASSVTGSYNEQFF.

In regard to this clone: The identical CDR3 is also encoded by other nucleotide sequences in the sample. The chain carries TRBV7-2 and TRBJ2-2; 7 positions match TRBD1. V dropped 3 bases and J dropped 0; count of bases not matched to a gene: 4. The CDR3 totals 16 residues. Per the germline V gene, CDR1 is SGHTA and CDR2 is FQGNSA. CDR3 DNA sequence: TGTGCCAGCAGCTTCGGGCAGGGGGCGAACACCGGGGAGCTGTTTTTT. The encoded protein is CASSFGQGANTGELFF.

The CDR3 DNA sequence: TGTGCCAGCAGCTTAAGGGGGACTAGCGGGATGCCAGATACGCAGTATTTT. Amino acids: CASSLRGTSGMPDTQYF. The chain couples TRBV7-3 to TRBJ2-3, with 13 bases matching TRBD2. The V segment lost 1 base and the J segment 4 bases; nucleotides outside the gene matches: 5. CDR1 SGHTA and CDR2 FQGTGA come from the germline V gene. This CDR3 has 17 residues.

In this sample, this clone turned up once. This chain uses TRBV27 with TRBJ1-5; 12 bases are a match to TRBD1. The CDR3 sequence is 20 residues long. The V segment lost 5 bases and the J segment 4 bases; nucleotides outside the gene matches: 18. The germline gives CDR1 MNHEY, CDR2 SMNVEV (reference sequence). In nucleotides, the CDR3 is TGTGCCAGCAGTGCCTCCTATGGGACAGGGGGCTCTTTTGGGAATCAGCCCCAGCATTTT. Its protein product is CASSASYGTGGSFGNQPQHF.

This chain joins TRBV5-1 and TRBJ2-3, with 10 positions matching TRBD2. Germline V lookup: CDR1 SGHRS, CDR2 YFSETQ. This CDR3 contains 16 residues. The J segment lost 1 base and the V segment lost 1 base, leaving 3 bases of the junction unmatched. CDR3 sequence reads: CASSLPGTSGTDTQYF. CDR3 in DNA: TGCGCCAGCAGCTTGCCGGGGACTAGCGGCACAGATACGCAGTATTTT.

The chain is built from TRBV6-1 and TRBJ1-3; 8 bases map to TRBD1. Germline lookup yields CDR1 MNHNS and CDR2 SASEGT. CDR3 length: 13 amino acids. The trim removed 7 bases at V and 8 bases at J, leaving 7 bases unmatched. CDR3 in amino acids: CASTPDRVDTIYF. CDR3 coding DNA: TGTGCCAGCACCCCGGACAGGGTGGACACCATATATTTT.

CDR3 region: CASSQDFPLAVTDTQYF. The DNA for the CDR3 is TGCGCCAGCAGCCAAGATTTCCCACTAGCGGTCACAGATACGCAGTATTTT. The chain joins TRBV4-1 to TRBJ2-3; TRBD2 matches at 8 bases. This CDR3 has 17 amino acids. Germline V gives CDR1 MGHRA, CDR2 YSYEKL. After removal of 0 bases from V and 2 bases from J, the junction contained 7 bases not matched to a gene.